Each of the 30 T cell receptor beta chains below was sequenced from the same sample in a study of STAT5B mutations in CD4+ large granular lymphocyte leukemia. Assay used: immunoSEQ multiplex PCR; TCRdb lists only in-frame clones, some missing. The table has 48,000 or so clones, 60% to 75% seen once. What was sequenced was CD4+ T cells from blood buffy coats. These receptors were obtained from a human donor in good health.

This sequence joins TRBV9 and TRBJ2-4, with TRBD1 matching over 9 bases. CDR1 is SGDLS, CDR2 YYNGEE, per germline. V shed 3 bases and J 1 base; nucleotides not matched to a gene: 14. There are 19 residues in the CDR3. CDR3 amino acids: CASSAEGQGRVGAKNIQYF. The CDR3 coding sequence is TGTGCCAGCAGCGCAGAGGGACAGGGTAGGGTCGGGGCCAAAAACATTCAGTACTTC.

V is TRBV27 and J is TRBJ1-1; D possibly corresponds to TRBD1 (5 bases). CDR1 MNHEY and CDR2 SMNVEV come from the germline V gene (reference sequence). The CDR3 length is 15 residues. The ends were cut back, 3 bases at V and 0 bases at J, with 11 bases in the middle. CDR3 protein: CASSFSGTLNTEAFF. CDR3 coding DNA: TGTGCCAGCAGTTTTTCCGGGACCTTGAACACTGAAGCTTTCTTT.

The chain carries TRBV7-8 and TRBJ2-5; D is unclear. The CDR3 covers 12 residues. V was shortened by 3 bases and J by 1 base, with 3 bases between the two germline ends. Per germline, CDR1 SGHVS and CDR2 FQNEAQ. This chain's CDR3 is CASSFSQETQYF. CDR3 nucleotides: TGTGCCAGCAGCTTCAGCCAAGAGACCCAGTACTTC.

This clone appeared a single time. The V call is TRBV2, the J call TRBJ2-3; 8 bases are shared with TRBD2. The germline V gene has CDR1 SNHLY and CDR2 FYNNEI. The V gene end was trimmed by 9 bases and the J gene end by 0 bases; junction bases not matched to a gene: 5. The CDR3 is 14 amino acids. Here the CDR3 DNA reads TGTGCCAGGAGCGGGGGAACTAGCACAGATACGCAGTATTTT. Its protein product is CARSGGTSTDTQYF.

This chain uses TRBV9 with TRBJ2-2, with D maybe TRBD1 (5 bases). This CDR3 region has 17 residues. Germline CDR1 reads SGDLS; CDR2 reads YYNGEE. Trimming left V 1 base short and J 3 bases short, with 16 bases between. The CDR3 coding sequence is TGTGCCAGCAGCGTAAATGGGGCCGGGCGTCACACCGGGGAGCTGTTTTTT. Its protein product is CASSVNGAGRHTGELFF.

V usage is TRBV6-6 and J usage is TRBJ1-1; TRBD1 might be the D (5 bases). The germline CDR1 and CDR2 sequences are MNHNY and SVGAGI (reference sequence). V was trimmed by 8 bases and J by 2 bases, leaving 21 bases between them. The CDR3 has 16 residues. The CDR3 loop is CASGRRTGTTNTEAFF. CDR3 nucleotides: TGTGCCAGCGGGCGAAGGACCGGGACGACCAACACTGAAGCTTTCTTT.

The DNA for the CDR3 is TGTGCCAGCAGTTACAAGGGAACGCAGTATTTT. It encodes CASSYKGTQYF. V gene TRBV6-5 combines with J gene TRBJ2-3, with D hard to call. Per germline, CDR1 MNHEY and CDR2 SVGAGI. The CDR3 has 11 residues. V lost 2 bases, J lost 9 bases, and 6 bases lay in between.

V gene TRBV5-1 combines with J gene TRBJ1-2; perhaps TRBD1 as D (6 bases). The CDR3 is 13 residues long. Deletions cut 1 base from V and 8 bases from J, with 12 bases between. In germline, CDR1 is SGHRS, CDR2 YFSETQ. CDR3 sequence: CASSLQGLEGYTF. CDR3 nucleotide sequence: TGCGCCAGCAGCTTGCAGGGGTTGGAGGGCTACACCTTC.

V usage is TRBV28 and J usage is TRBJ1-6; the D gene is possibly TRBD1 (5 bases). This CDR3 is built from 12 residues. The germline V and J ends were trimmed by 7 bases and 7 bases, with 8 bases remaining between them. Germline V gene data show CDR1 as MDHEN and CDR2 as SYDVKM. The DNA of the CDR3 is TGTGCCAGCAAGGGACCGAATTCACCCCTCCACTTT. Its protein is CASKGPNSPLHF.

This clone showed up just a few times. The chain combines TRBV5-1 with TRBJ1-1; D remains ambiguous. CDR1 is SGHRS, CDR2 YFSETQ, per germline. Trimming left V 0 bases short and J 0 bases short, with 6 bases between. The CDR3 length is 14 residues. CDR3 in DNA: TGCGCCAGCAGCTTGGCGGCCTTGAACACTGAAGCTTTCTTT. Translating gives CASSLAALNTEAFF.

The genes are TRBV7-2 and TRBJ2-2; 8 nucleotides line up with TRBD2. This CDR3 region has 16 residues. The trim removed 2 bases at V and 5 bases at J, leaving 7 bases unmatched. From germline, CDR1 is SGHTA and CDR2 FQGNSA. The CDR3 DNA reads TGTGCCAGCAGCTTATTTCTCCTAGCGGGTACCGGGGAGCTGTTTTTT. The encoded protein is CASSLFLLAGTGELFF.

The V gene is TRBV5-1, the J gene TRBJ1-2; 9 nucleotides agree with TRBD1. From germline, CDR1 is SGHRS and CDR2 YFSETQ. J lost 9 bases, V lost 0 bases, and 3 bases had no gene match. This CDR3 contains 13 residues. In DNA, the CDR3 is TGCGCCAGCAGCTTGGATGGACAGGGGCGCTACACCTTC. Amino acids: CASSLDGQGRYTF.

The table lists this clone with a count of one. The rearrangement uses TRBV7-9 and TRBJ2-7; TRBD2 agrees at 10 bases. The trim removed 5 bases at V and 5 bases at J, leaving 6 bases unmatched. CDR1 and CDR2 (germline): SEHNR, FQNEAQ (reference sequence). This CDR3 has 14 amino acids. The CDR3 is CASSRGLASHEQYF. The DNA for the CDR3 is TGTGCCAGCAGCAGGGGACTAGCGTCCCACGAGCAGTACTTC.

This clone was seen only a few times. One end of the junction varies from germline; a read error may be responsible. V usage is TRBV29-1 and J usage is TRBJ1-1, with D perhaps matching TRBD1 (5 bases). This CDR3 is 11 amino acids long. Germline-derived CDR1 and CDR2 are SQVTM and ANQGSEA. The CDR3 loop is CTVGAVGEAFF. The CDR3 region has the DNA TGCACCGTTGGGGCCGTCGGTGAAGCTTTCTTT.

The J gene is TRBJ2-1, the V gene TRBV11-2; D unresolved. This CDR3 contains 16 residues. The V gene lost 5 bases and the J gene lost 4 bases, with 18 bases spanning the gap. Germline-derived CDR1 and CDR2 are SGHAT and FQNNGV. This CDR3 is CASSRIVGPPYNEQFF. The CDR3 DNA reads TGTGCCAGCAGCCGTATAGTCGGTCCCCCTTACAATGAGCAGTTCTTC. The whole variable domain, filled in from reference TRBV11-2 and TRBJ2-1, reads EAGVAQSPRYKIIEKRQSVAFWCNPISGHATLYWYQQILGQGPKLLIQFQNNGVVDDSQLPKDRFSAERLKGVDSTLKIQPAKLEDSAVYLCASSRIVGPPYNEQFFGPGTRLTVL.

The DNA of the CDR3 is TGTGCCAGCAGCCCCACCGGGTACGAGCAGTACTTC. Translation: CASSPTGYEQYF. The V and J genes are TRBV7-8 and TRBJ2-7; no clear D. The ends were cut back, 5 bases at V and 4 bases at J, with 9 bases in the middle. Germline V gene lookup returns CDR1 SGHVS and CDR2 FQNEAQ. This CDR3 has 12 residues. Complete variable domain (other parts from reference TRBV7-8 and TRBJ2-7): GAGVSQSPRYKVAKRGQDVALRCDPISGHVSLFWYQQALGQGPEFLTYFQNEAQLDKSGLPSDRFFAERPEGSVSTLKIQRTQQEDSAVYLCASSPTGYEQYFGPGTRLTVT.

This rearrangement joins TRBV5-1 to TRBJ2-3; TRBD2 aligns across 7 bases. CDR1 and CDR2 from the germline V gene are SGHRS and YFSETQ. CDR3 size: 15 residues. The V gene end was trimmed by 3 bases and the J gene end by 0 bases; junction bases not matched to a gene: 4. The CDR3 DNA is TGCGCCAGCAGCTCTAACGGGGGGAGCACAGATACGCAGTATTTT. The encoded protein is CASSSNGGSTDTQYF. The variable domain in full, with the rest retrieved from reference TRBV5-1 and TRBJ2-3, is KAGVTQTPRYLIKTRGQQVTLSCSPISGHRSVSWYQQTPGQGLQFLFEYFSETQRNKGNFPGRFSGRQFSNSRSEMNVSTLELGDSALYLCASSSNGGSTDTQYFGPGTRLTVL.

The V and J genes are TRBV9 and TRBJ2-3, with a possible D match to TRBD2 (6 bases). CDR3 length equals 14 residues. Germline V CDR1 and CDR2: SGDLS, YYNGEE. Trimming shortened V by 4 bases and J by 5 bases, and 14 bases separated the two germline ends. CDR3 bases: TGTGCCAGCAGCCCGGGGGACTGGCAAGATACGCAGTATTTT. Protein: CASSPGDWQDTQYF. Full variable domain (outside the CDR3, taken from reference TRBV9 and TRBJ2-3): DSGVTQTPKHLITATGQRVTLRCSPRSGDLSVYWYQQSLDQGLQFLIQYYNGEERAKGNILERFSAQQFPDLHSELNLSSLELGDSALYFCASSPGDWQDTQYFGPGTRLTVL.

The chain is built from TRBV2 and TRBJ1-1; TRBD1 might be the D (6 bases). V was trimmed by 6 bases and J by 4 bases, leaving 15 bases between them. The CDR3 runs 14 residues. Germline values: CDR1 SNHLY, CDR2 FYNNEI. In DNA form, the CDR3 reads TGTGCCAGCAGGGGATCACAGGGCCCCACTGAAGCTTTCTTT. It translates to CASRGSQGPTEAFF.

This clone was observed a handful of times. The CDR3 coding sequence is TGTGCCAGCAGCCTAGGAGGGACAGGGGGGATGAACACTGAAGCTTTCTTT. As protein: CASSLGGTGGMNTEAFF. V usage is TRBV7-6 and J usage is TRBJ1-1, with 11 bases identical to TRBD1. V trimming: 5 bases; J trimming: 0 bases; junction bases outside the gene matches: 8. This CDR3 is 17 amino acids long. The V gene's germline CDR1 is SGHVS and CDR2 FNYEAQ.

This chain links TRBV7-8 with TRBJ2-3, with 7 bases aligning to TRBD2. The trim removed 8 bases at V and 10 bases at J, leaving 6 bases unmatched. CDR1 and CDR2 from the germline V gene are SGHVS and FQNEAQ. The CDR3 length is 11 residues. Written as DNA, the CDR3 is TGTGCCAGCGGGGGGGTGGGTGCGCAGTATTTT. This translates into CASGGVGAQYF. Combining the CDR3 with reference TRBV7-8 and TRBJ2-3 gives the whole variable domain GAGVSQSPRYKVAKRGQDVALRCDPISGHVSLFWYQQALGQGPEFLTYFQNEAQLDKSGLPSDRFFAERPEGSVSTLKIQRTQQEDSAVYLCASGGVGAQYFGPGTRLTVL.

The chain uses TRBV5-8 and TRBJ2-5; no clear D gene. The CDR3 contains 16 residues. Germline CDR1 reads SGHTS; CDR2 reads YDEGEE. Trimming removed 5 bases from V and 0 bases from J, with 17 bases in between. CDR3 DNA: TGTGCCAGCAGTCATGGCGCTTCTCAGTACCAAGAGACCCAGTACTTC. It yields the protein CASSHGASQYQETQYF.

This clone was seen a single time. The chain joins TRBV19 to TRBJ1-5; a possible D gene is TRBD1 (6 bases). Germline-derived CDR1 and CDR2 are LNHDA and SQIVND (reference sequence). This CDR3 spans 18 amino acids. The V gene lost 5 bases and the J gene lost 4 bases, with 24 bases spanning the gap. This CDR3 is CASSVPRQALGGNQPQHF. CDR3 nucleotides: TGTGCCAGTAGTGTCCCTCGACAGGCCCTGGGAGGAAATCAGCCCCAGCATTTT.

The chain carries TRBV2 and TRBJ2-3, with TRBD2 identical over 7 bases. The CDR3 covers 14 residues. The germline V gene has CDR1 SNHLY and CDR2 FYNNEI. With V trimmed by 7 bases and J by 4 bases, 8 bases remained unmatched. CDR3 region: CASMAGGRADTQYF. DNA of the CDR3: TGTGCCAGCATGGCTGGGGGGAGGGCAGATACGCAGTATTTT.

In DNA, the CDR3 is TGTGCCAGCAGCCCCGACAGGGACAGCGGCTACACCTTC. Residues: CASSPDRDSGYTF. V and J are TRBV7-2 and TRBJ1-2; 7 bases fit TRBD1. The germline CDR1 and CDR2 sequences are SGHTA and FQGNSA. J gave up 8 bases and V 5 bases, and 8 bases lay outside the gene matches. CDR3 length: 13 amino acids.

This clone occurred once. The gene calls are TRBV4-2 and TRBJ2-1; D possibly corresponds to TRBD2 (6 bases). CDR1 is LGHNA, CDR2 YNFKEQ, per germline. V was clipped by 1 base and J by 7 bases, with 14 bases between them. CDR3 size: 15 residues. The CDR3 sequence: CASSQGPGVQNEQFF. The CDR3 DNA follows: TGTGCCAGCAGCCAAGGACCGGGGGTGCAAAATGAGCAGTTCTTC.

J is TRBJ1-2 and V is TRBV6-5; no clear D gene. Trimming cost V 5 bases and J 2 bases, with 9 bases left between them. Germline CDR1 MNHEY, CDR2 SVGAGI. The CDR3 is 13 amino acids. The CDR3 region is CASSPGMNYGYTF. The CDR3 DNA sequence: TGTGCCAGCAGTCCGGGAATGAACTATGGCTACACCTTC.

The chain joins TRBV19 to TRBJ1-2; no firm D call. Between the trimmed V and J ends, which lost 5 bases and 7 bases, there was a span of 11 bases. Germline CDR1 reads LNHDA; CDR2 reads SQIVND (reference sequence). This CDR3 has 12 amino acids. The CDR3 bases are TGTGCCAGTAGTCCCCCCGAAGGTGGCTACACCTTC. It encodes CASSPPEGGYTF.

CDR3 region: CACSRDGNTGELFF. CDR3 nucleotides: TGTGCCTGCTCCCGGGACGGCAACACCGGGGAGCTGTTTTTT. The chain employs TRBV6-1 and TRBJ2-2; D may correspond to TRBD1 or TRBD2 (5 bases each). The CDR3 spans 14 residues. The ends were cut back, 11 bases at V and 2 bases at J, with 15 bases in the middle. Germline loops: CDR1 MNHNS, CDR2 SASEGT.

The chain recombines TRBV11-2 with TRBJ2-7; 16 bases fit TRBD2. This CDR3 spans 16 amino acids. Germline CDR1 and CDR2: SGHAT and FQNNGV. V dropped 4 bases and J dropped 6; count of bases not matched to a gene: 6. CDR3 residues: CASSSEGLAGGLEQYF. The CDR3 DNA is TGTGCCAGCAGCTCGGAGGGACTAGCGGGGGGGCTCGAGCAGTACTTC.